Listed below are T cell receptor beta chains from one sample, sequenced in a study of blood T cell repertoires in COVID-19. Only in-frame clones appear in the TCRdb table, and some are missing; sequencing was by immunoSEQ multiplex PCR. This table has 140,000 or so clones, just under 85% appearing once. Sequencing input: PBMCs or T cells enriched from blood (not recorded which). The receptor set was obtained from a woman aged 45 to 65 with acute COVID-19. Each CDR3 is given with its conserved first and last residue. D genes are given only for firm matches. Clone size appears in some rows only: once, few, many, or a class for an expanded clone.

v_gene	d_gene	j_gene	abundance	CDR3nt	CDR3aa
TRBV29-1	.	TRBJ1-4	.	TGCAGCGTGGAACAGGGAAGACTGTTTTTT	CSVEQGRLFF
TRBV7-3	TRBD1	TRBJ2-1	.	TGTGCCAGCAGCGTGACCCGGGACAGGGGTTTCAATGAGCAGTTCTTC	CASSVTRDRGFNEQFF
TRBV7-2	.	TRBJ1-2	.	TGTGCCAGCAGCTTACGAGAAGGGGCACCAGGCTACACCTTC	CASSLREGAPGYTF
TRBV6-5	.	TRBJ1-5	.	TGTGCCAGCAGTACTACAGGGTCGGGCAATCAGCCCCAGCATTTT	CASSTTGSGNQPQHF
TRBV6-5	.	TRBJ1-3	.	TGTGCCAGCAGTTACGCGGGACCACATCTTGGAAACACCATATATTTT	CASSYAGPHLGNTIYF
TRBV27	TRBD1	TRBJ1-4	.	TGTGCCAGCAGTCCCACAGGGGGCAGGAATGAAAAACTGTTTTTT	CASSPTGGRNEKLFF
TRBV2	.	TRBJ1-4	.	TGTGCCAGCAGCGCAGGTTCTCAGGAAAAACTGTTTTTT	CASSAGSQEKLFF
TRBV7-8	TRBD1	TRBJ2-7	.	TGTGCCAGCAGCCGGACCGGGACAGGGGCCTACGAGCAGTACTTC	CASSRTGTGAYEQYF
TRBV5-1	TRBD2	TRBJ2-1	.	TGCGCCAGCAGCCCGGAAGCGGGAGGTTCCTACAATGAGCAGTTCTTC	CASSPEAGGSYNEQFF
TRBV27	.	TRBJ2-1	.	TGTGCCAGCAGTCCTCAGGGGATTGAGCAGTTCTTC	CASSPQGIEQFF
TRBV15	.	TRBJ2-2	.	TGTGCCACCACCAAAGGACCGGGGTCAGGATATACCGGGGAGCTGTTTTTT	CATTKGPGSGYTGELFF
TRBV5-8	.	TRBJ1-2	.	TGTGCCAGCAGCCGGGTGGCGGAGGGTGATGGCTACACCTTC	CASSRVAEGDGYTF
TRBV4-3	.	TRBJ2-7	.	TGCGCCAGCAGCCAAGCACAGGGGTGGAGGGACGAGGGCAACGAGCAGTACTTC	CASSQAQGWRDEGNEQYF
TRBV14	TRBD2	TRBJ2-1	.	TGTGCCAGCAGCCTACGACTAGCGGGAGTATGGGAGCAGTTCTTC	CASSLRLAGVWEQFF
TRBV2	TRBD1	TRBJ2-7	.	TGTGCCAGCCTGTTGGGACAGTTGATATCCGGCTACTACGAGCAGTACTTC	CASLLGQLISGYYEQYF
TRBV7-2	TRBD2	TRBJ2-2	.	TGTGCCAGCAGCTACCGGGGGGGCCACACCGGGGAGCTGTTTTTT	CASSYRGGHTGELFF
TRBV7-2	.	TRBJ2-7	.	TGTGCCAGCAGCCGTTCCCGGTACTACGAGCAGTACTTC	CASSRSRYYEQYF
TRBV9	.	TRBJ1-2	once	TGTGCCAGCAGCGGGGCTTTTTTAGGGGTGGACTATGGCTACACCTTC	CASSGAFLGVDYGYTF
TRBV11-2	TRBD2	TRBJ2-7	.	TGTGCCAGCAGCGCGTCCGCCGGACTAGCTGTCTACGAGCAGTACTTC	CASSASAGLAVYEQYF
TRBV24-1	TRBD2	TRBJ2-1	.	TGTGCCACCAGTGATCAAGCGGGAGGGCCCTACAATGAGCAGTTCTTC	CATSDQAGGPYNEQFF
TRBV12-2	.	TRBJ2-3	.	TGTGCAAGTCGCTTAGAGAAAGGGACTAGCGGGAGTAGAATGTGCACAGATACGCAGTATTTT	CASRLEKGTSGSRMCTDTQYF
TRBV5-6	.	TRBJ2-5	.	TGTGCCAGCAGCTCGGGTGTGTCTAACCAAGAGACCCAGTACTTC	CASSSGVSNQETQYF
TRBV6-2/TRBV6-3	.	TRBJ1-1	.	TGTGCCAGCAGTTTTGGCTCGGGGACTGAAGCTTTCTTT	CASSFGSGTEAFF
TRBV21-1	.	TRBJ1-1	.	TGTGCCAGCAGCAAGACTCTTGGTTTCCGAAACACTGAAGCTTTCTTT	CASSKTLGFRNTEAFF
TRBV20-1	.	TRBJ2-7	.	TGCAGTGCTAGTCAGACAGAGGCCTACGAGCAGTACTTC	CSASQTEAYEQYF
TRBV19	.	TRBJ2-7	.	TGTGCCAGTAGTATCGCGGGTTACGAGTACGAGCAGTACTTC	CASSIAGYEYEQYF
TRBV9	.	TRBJ2-5	.	TGTGCCAGCAGCTCAGGTTCAGAGACCCAGTACTTC	CASSSGSETQYF
TRBV29-1	TRBD1	TRBJ1-2	.	TGCAGCGTTGATCGGCAGGGGGAGAATGGCTACACCTTC	CSVDRQGENGYTF
TRBV6-5	.	TRBJ1-3	.	TGTGCCAGTACTCTGGGACAAACGATGGGAAACACCATATATTTT	CASTLGQTMGNTIYF
TRBV2	TRBD2	TRBJ2-1	.	TGTGCCAGCAGCGCGGGACTAGCGGGAGTTCGAGAGCAGTTCTTC	CASSAGLAGVREQFF
TRBV6-1	.	TRBJ1-1	.	TGTGCCAGCAGTGCGAACCCAGGAAACACTGAAGCTTTCTTT	CASSANPGNTEAFF
TRBV7-9	.	TRBJ1-6	.	TGTGCCAGCAGCTTAGGGGCTAATTCACCCCTCCACTTT	CASSLGANSPLHF
TRBV9	TRBD2	TRBJ2-1	.	TGTGCCAGCAGCGTAGGGACTAGCGGAACATTTAAGCGGGCGGATGAGCAGTTCTTC	CASSVGTSGTFKRADEQFF
TRBV6-1	TRBD1	TRBJ1-4	.	TGTGCCAGCAGTGAAGGACAGGGCGAGGGTGAAAAACTGTTTTTT	CASSEGQGEGEKLFF
TRBV7-9	TRBD1	TRBJ2-2	.	TGTGCCAGCAGCTCGACGGACAGGGGGCTGGGGGAGCTGTTTTTT	CASSSTDRGLGELFF
TRBV5-1	TRBD1	TRBJ1-1	.	TGCGCCAGCAGCTCCGATGTTACAGGGGCTGAAGCTTTCTTT	CASSSDVTGAEAFF
TRBV10-1	.	TRBJ2-3	once	TGCGCCAGCAGCGGGCGGGAAAACACAGATACGCAGTATTTT	CASSGRENTDTQYF
TRBV9	TRBD2	TRBJ2-1	.	TGTGCCAGCAGCGAGAGCGGGAGCTCCTACAATGAGCAGTTCTTC	CASSESGSSYNEQFF
TRBV21-1	.	TRBJ1-6	.	TGTGCCAGCAGTTACCCCGGTCAGGATCATAATTCACCCCTCCACTTT	CASSYPGQDHNSPLHF
TRBV5-4	.	TRBJ1-2	.	TGTGCCAGCAGCTTGGGCAGGGCTGGCTACACCTTC	CASSLGRAGYTF
TRBV15	TRBD2	TRBJ2-5	.	TGTGCCACCAGCGACCGCTACGGGGGGGGAGAGACCCAGTACTTC	CATSDRYGGGETQYF
TRBV7-2	.	TRBJ2-7	.	TGTGCCAGCAGCTTAGACGGTCTTACCCCTGCCTACGAGCAGTACTTC	CASSLDGLTPAYEQYF
TRBV27	TRBD2	TRBJ2-3	.	TGTGCCAGCAGGTCCGCGGGAGGCACAGATACGCAGTATTTT	CASRSAGGTDTQYF
TRBV6-2/TRBV6-3	TRBD1	TRBJ1-1	.	TGTGCCAGCAGTTGCACGACAGGGAGGCCGAACACTGAAGCTTTCTTT	CASSCTTGRPNTEAFF
TRBV9	TRBD1	TRBJ1-6	.	TGTGCCAGCAGCGAGACAGGGGGTGATAATTCACCCCTCCACTTT	CASSETGGDNSPLHF
TRBV28	.	TRBJ2-1	.	TGTGCCAGCAGTTTATTCGCAGCGGGCCGCAATGAGCAGTTCTTC	CASSLFAAGRNEQFF
TRBV7-3	TRBD2	TRBJ2-1	once	TGTGCCAGCCGGAGGTCAGGGACTAGCGGGGATAATGAGCAGTTCTTC	CASRRSGTSGDNEQFF
TRBV27	.	TRBJ1-6	few	TGTGCCAGCAGTTTAGGGGAGAAGAATTCACCCCTCCACTTT	CASSLGEKNSPLHF
TRBV12-5	.	TRBJ2-1	.	TGTGCTAGTGGCCCTGGCCCCAAGAATGAGCAGTTCTTC	CASGPGPKNEQFF
TRBV25-1	TRBD1	TRBJ1-2	.	TGTGCCAGCAGTAAAACAGGGGGGCTGGGTAGTGGCTACACCTTC	CASSKTGGLGSGYTF
TRBV7-9	TRBD2	TRBJ2-2	.	TGTGCCAGCAGCCAACGGGGACTAGCGGGAGGGAACACCGGGGAGCTGTTTTTT	CASSQRGLAGGNTGELFF
TRBV19	.	TRBJ1-3	.	TGTGCCAGTAGTATTCGGAACACCATATATTTT	CASSIRNTIYF